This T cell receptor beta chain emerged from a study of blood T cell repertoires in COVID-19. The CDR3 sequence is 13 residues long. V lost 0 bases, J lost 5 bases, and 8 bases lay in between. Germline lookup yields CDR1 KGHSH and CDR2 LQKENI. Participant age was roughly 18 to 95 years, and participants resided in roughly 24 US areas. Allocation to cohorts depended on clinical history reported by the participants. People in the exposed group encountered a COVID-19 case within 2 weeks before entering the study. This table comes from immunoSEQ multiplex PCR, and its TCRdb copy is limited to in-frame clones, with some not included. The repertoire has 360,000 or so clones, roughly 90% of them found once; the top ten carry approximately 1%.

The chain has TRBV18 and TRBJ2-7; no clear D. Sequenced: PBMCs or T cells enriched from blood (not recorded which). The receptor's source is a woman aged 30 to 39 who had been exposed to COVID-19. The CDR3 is CASSPPSRDEQYF. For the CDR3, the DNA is TGTGCCAGCTCACCACCGTCAAGAGACGAGCAGTACTTC. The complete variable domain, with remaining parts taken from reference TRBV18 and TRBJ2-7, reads NAGVMQNPRHLVRRRGQEARLRCSPMKGHSHVYWYRQLPEEGLKFMVYLQKENIIDESGMPKERFSAEFPKEGPSILRIQQVVRGDSAAYFCASSPPSRDEQYFGPGTRLTVT.